This is a list of T cell receptor beta chains from one sample in a study of prognosis after radiotherapy for stage I lung cancer. TCRdb independently ran MiXCR on the multiplex PCR reads; one entry per CDR3 protein. The sample contains roughly 23,000 distinct CDR3 sequences, about 46% of which appear only once. Source: PBMCs, taken before or after stereotactic body radiation therapy (not recorded which). The receptors were gathered from a donor at least 50 years old with non-small cell lung cancer. Each CDR3 is given with its conserved first and last residue. Each record gives: CDR3 DNA, CDR3 protein, D gene, clone size, J gene, CDR3 length, V gene. A D gene is named only where the DNA matches it firmly. Clone size is not always given. Where it is, it says once, few, many or a class for expanded clones.

CDR3 DNA: TGTGCCAGCAGGAATTATGAAAGGCGGGCTTTCTTT
CDR3 protein: CASRNYERRAFF
D gene: NA
clone size: many
J gene: TRBJ1-1
CDR3 length: 12
V gene: TRBV12-3/TRBV12-4

CDR3 DNA: TGTTCCAGCAGCGCCAGAGGGCGCTGGCAGCCCCAGCATTTT
CDR3 protein: CSSSARGRWQPQHF
D gene: NA
clone size: NA
J gene: TRBJ1-5
CDR3 length: 14
V gene: TRBV6-2/TRBV6-3

CDR3 DNA: TGTGCCATCAACGGACTAGCGGGAATCCCAGATACGCAGCATTTT
CDR3 protein: CAINGLAGIPDTQHF
D gene: NA
clone size: NA
J gene: TRBJ1-5
CDR3 length: 15
V gene: TRBV10-3

CDR3 DNA: TGCAGTGCTAGAGATCCCTCCGGGACAGGGGACGAGCAGTACTTC
CDR3 protein: CSARDPSGTGDEQYF
D gene: TRBD1
clone size: many
J gene: TRBJ2-7
CDR3 length: 15
V gene: TRBV20-1

CDR3 DNA: TGTGCCAGCAGCTTGAGCCGCGGGTTAGCGGGAGGGCCGAATGAGCAGTTCTTC
CDR3 protein: CASSLSRGLAGGPNEQFF
D gene: TRBD2
clone size: many
J gene: TRBJ2-1
CDR3 length: 18
V gene: TRBV7-2

CDR3 DNA: TGTGCCAGCAGCTTAAGCTTGAACACTGAAGCTTTCTTT
CDR3 protein: CASSLSLNTEAFF
D gene: NA
clone size: many
J gene: TRBJ1-1
CDR3 length: 13
V gene: TRBV11-2

CDR3 DNA: TGTGCCAGCAGTTTAGCGGGACAGGGGTCGTATACCGGGGAGCTGTTTTTT
CDR3 protein: CASSLAGQGSYTGELFF
D gene: TRBD1
clone size: NA
J gene: TRBJ2-2
CDR3 length: 17
V gene: TRBV27

CDR3 DNA: TGTGCCAGCATCACAGGGGGCGCAGGTGAGACCCAGTACTTC
CDR3 protein: CASITGGAGETQYF
D gene: TRBD1
clone size: many
J gene: TRBJ2-5
CDR3 length: 14
V gene: TRBV6-2/TRBV6-3

CDR3 DNA: TGTGCCAGCAGTTTAGGGCGGGGGGCCAGAGATACGCAGTATTTT
CDR3 protein: CASSLGRGARDTQYF
D gene: TRBD2
clone size: many
J gene: TRBJ2-3
CDR3 length: 15
V gene: TRBV12-3/TRBV12-4

CDR3 DNA: TGTGCCAGCAGATTGGAGGTACGCCCTACTACGCAGTATTTT
CDR3 protein: CASRLEVRPTTQYF
D gene: NA
clone size: NA
J gene: TRBJ2-3
CDR3 length: 14
V gene: TRBV5-1

CDR3 DNA: TGTGCCAGCAGTTTTTTGGATACGCAGTATTTT
CDR3 protein: CASSFLDTQYF
D gene: NA
clone size: many
J gene: TRBJ2-3
CDR3 length: 11
V gene: TRBV28

CDR3 DNA: TGTGCCAGCAGTTTTTTTACAGGGGATCATGAGCAGTTCTTC
CDR3 protein: CASSFFTGDHEQFF
D gene: TRBD1
clone size: many
J gene: TRBJ2-1
CDR3 length: 14
V gene: TRBV28

CDR3 DNA: TGTGCCAGCAGTCTAACAGGGGTACCAGATACGCAGTATTTT
CDR3 protein: CASSLTGVPDTQYF
D gene: TRBD1
clone size: NA
J gene: TRBJ2-3
CDR3 length: 14
V gene: TRBV6-1

CDR3 DNA: TGTGCCAGCAGCTTAGATCAGAACACTGAAGCTTTCTTT
CDR3 protein: CASSLDQNTEAFF
D gene: NA
clone size: many
J gene: TRBJ1-1
CDR3 length: 13
V gene: TRBV7-9

CDR3 DNA: TGTGCCAGCAGCTCGGGACTAGCGGGAGGTGAGACCCAGTACTTC
CDR3 protein: CASSSGLAGGETQYF
D gene: TRBD2
clone size: NA
J gene: TRBJ2-5
CDR3 length: 15
V gene: TRBV6-2/TRBV6-3

CDR3 DNA: TGTGCCAGTAGGAGGAGTATCTCCTACGAGCAGTACTTC
CDR3 protein: CASRRSISYEQYF
D gene: NA
clone size: many
J gene: TRBJ2-7
CDR3 length: 13
V gene: TRBV19

CDR3 DNA: TGTGCCAGCAGCCGTTACGGGGGGCAGACCATGAACACTGAAGCTTTCTTT
CDR3 protein: CASSRYGGQTMNTEAFF
D gene: NA
clone size: NA
J gene: TRBJ1-1
CDR3 length: 17
V gene: TRBV28

CDR3 DNA: TGTGCCAGCAGTTCGGGATTTAATACGCAGTATTTT
CDR3 protein: CASSSGFNTQYF
D gene: NA
clone size: few
J gene: TRBJ2-3
CDR3 length: 12
V gene: TRBV6-2/TRBV6-3

CDR3 DNA: TGTGCCAGCAGCGCACAGGGTACTGGTTACAATGAGCAGTTCTTC
CDR3 protein: CASSAQGTGYNEQFF
D gene: NA
clone size: many
J gene: TRBJ2-1
CDR3 length: 15
V gene: TRBV9

CDR3 DNA: TGTGCCAGCGGGAGGACTTGGGGGACAGATACGCAGTATTTT
CDR3 protein: CASGRTWGTDTQYF
D gene: NA
clone size: NA
J gene: TRBJ2-3
CDR3 length: 14
V gene: TRBV28

CDR3 DNA: TGTGCCAGCTCACCACTCGGCAACACCGGGGAGCTGTTTTTT
CDR3 protein: CASSPLGNTGELFF
D gene: NA
clone size: many
J gene: TRBJ2-2
CDR3 length: 14
V gene: TRBV18

CDR3 DNA: TGTGCCAGCACCAAAATCGGACTTACCTACGCTGAAGCTTTCTTT
CDR3 protein: CASTKIGLTYAEAFF
D gene: NA
clone size: many
J gene: TRBJ1-1
CDR3 length: 15
V gene: TRBV27

CDR3 DNA: TGTGCCAGCAGCTGGGGAATTACAGGGCCCCGAGGCACCGGGGAGCTGTTTTTT
CDR3 protein: CASSWGITGPRGTGELFF
D gene: NA
clone size: many
J gene: TRBJ2-2
CDR3 length: 18
V gene: TRBV7-8

CDR3 DNA: TGTGCCAGTCGGGGGGATGGCTACACCTTC
CDR3 protein: CASRGDGYTF
D gene: NA
clone size: NA
J gene: TRBJ1-2
CDR3 length: 10
V gene: TRBV19

CDR3 DNA: TGTGCCACCAGTGTAGAGGGAGGGCATACATATACGCAGTATTTT
CDR3 protein: CATSVEGGHTYTQYF
D gene: TRBD2
clone size: NA
J gene: TRBJ2-3
CDR3 length: 15
V gene: TRBV24-1

CDR3 DNA: TGCGCCAGCAGCCAGTTCCGGGCGGCAACTAATGAAAAACTGTTTTTT
CDR3 protein: CASSQFRAATNEKLFF
D gene: NA
clone size: many
J gene: TRBJ1-4
CDR3 length: 16
V gene: TRBV4-1

CDR3 DNA: TGTGCCAGCAGTGGACAGTGTTACACTGAAGCTTTCTTT
CDR3 protein: CASSGQCYTEAFF
D gene: NA
clone size: NA
J gene: TRBJ1-1
CDR3 length: 13
V gene: TRBV6-1

CDR3 DNA: TGCGCCAGCAGCCAAGATCCGAGCTATGGCTACACCTTC
CDR3 protein: CASSQDPSYGYTF
D gene: NA
clone size: NA
J gene: TRBJ1-2
CDR3 length: 13
V gene: TRBV4-1

CDR3 DNA: TGTGCCAGTAGGAGCGGGAAAACATTTTCACCCCTCCACTTT
CDR3 protein: CASRSGKTFSPLHF
D gene: NA
clone size: NA
J gene: TRBJ1-6
CDR3 length: 14
V gene: TRBV19

CDR3 DNA: TGCGCCAGCAGCCGAGATGACACCTCGCGCACAGATACGCAGTATTTT
CDR3 protein: CASSRDDTSRTDTQYF
D gene: NA
clone size: many
J gene: TRBJ2-3
CDR3 length: 16
V gene: TRBV4-3

CDR3 DNA: TGTGCCAGCAGCTTAGATCGTCGCTATGGCTACACCTTC
CDR3 protein: CASSLDRRYGYTF
D gene: NA
clone size: many
J gene: TRBJ1-2
CDR3 length: 13
V gene: TRBV11-2

CDR3 DNA: TGTGCCAGCAATTTCGCGAGCACAGATACGCAGTATTTT
CDR3 protein: CASNFASTDTQYF
D gene: NA
clone size: NA
J gene: TRBJ2-3
CDR3 length: 13
V gene: TRBV6-1

CDR3 DNA: TGTGCCTGGAGAGTTTTAGGGGGGTATGAGCAGTTCTTC
CDR3 protein: CAWRVLGGYEQFF
D gene: NA
clone size: many
J gene: TRBJ2-1
CDR3 length: 13
V gene: TRBV30

CDR3 DNA: TGTGCCAGCAGCACGGACAGGGGAAACTATGGCTACACCTTC
CDR3 protein: CASSTDRGNYGYTF
D gene: TRBD1
clone size: many
J gene: TRBJ1-2
CDR3 length: 14
V gene: TRBV5-4

CDR3 DNA: TGTGCCAGCAGCCCCCGGACAGGGGGCGCCGGGGAGACCCAGTACTTC
CDR3 protein: CASSPRTGGAGETQYF
D gene: TRBD1
clone size: many
J gene: TRBJ2-5
CDR3 length: 16
V gene: TRBV3-1

CDR3 DNA: TGTGCCAGCAGCTTAAGGGGGATGAACACTGAAGCTTTCTTT
CDR3 protein: CASSLRGMNTEAFF
D gene: NA
clone size: NA
J gene: TRBJ1-1
CDR3 length: 14
V gene: TRBV11-1

CDR3 DNA: TGTGCCAGCAGTTACGTTAGCAGGGGGCAGTTCTTC
CDR3 protein: CASSYVSRGQFF
D gene: NA
clone size: NA
J gene: TRBJ2-1
CDR3 length: 12
V gene: TRBV28

CDR3 DNA: TGCGCCAGCAGCTCTGGACTGGGTGGGGTGTACTATGGCTACACCTTC
CDR3 protein: CASSSGLGGVYYGYTF
D gene: NA
clone size: once
J gene: TRBJ1-2
CDR3 length: 16
V gene: TRBV5-1

CDR3 DNA: TGTGCCAGCAGTCACGACAGGGTTGGGACCCAGTACTTC
CDR3 protein: CASSHDRVGTQYF
D gene: TRBD1
clone size: many
J gene: TRBJ2-5
CDR3 length: 13
V gene: TRBV6-1

CDR3 DNA: TGTGCCAGCAGCCAAGGCCCCGACGGGAGTGGGGAGCTGTTTTTT
CDR3 protein: CASSQGPDGSGELFF
D gene: NA
clone size: many
J gene: TRBJ2-2
CDR3 length: 15
V gene: TRBV3-1

CDR3 DNA: TGCAGTGCTAGAGGGCAACCGGGACTGATCAATCAGCCCCAGCATTTT
CDR3 protein: CSARGQPGLINQPQHF
D gene: NA
clone size: NA
J gene: TRBJ1-5
CDR3 length: 16
V gene: TRBV20-1

CDR3 DNA: TGTGCCAGCAGCCTGGGCCAGGAGAGCGGCAAAACTTTCTTT
CDR3 protein: CASSLGQESGKTFF
D gene: NA
clone size: many
J gene: TRBJ1-1
CDR3 length: 14
V gene: TRBV6-1

CDR3 DNA: TGTGCCAGCAGTGAGCAAGGGGGAGACACAGATACGCAGTATTTT
CDR3 protein: CASSEQGGDTDTQYF
D gene: NA
clone size: many
J gene: TRBJ2-3
CDR3 length: 15
V gene: TRBV6-4

CDR3 DNA: TGTGCCAGCGGACTACAGGGTGGATACAATAAGCCCCAGCATTTT
CDR3 protein: CASGLQGGYNKPQHF
D gene: NA
clone size: NA
J gene: TRBJ1-5
CDR3 length: 15
V gene: TRBV6-2/TRBV6-3

CDR3 DNA: TGTGCCAGCAGCTTAGATCTGGGAGACTACGAGCAGTACTTC
CDR3 protein: CASSLDLGDYEQYF
D gene: NA
clone size: few
J gene: TRBJ2-7
CDR3 length: 14
V gene: TRBV11-2

CDR3 DNA: TGTGCCATCAGTGAGACTAGCGGGAGTAACAATGAGCAGTTCTTC
CDR3 protein: CAISETSGSNNEQFF
D gene: TRBD2
clone size: many
J gene: TRBJ2-1
CDR3 length: 15
V gene: TRBV10-3

CDR3 DNA: TGTGCCAGCAGTGTTGGGCCGGGAGACACCGGGGAGCTGTTTTTT
CDR3 protein: CASSVGPGDTGELFF
D gene: NA
clone size: NA
J gene: TRBJ2-2
CDR3 length: 15
V gene: TRBV6-4

CDR3 DNA: NA
CDR3 protein: CASSLVGVGAAYEHYF
D gene: NA
clone size: NA
J gene: TRBJ2-7
CDR3 length: 16
V gene: TRBV7-2

CDR3 DNA: TGCAGTGCTAGAGATTATACCGGGTTAAAGACCCAGTACTTC
CDR3 protein: CSARDYTGLKTQYF
D gene: NA
clone size: NA
J gene: TRBJ2-5
CDR3 length: 14
V gene: TRBV20-1

CDR3 DNA: TGTGCCAGCAGTTTGGGGACAGGGGGCTCTAACACTGAAGCTTTCTTT
CDR3 protein: CASSLGTGGSNTEAFF
D gene: TRBD1
clone size: many
J gene: TRBJ1-1
CDR3 length: 16
V gene: TRBV12-3/TRBV12-4

CDR3 DNA: TGCAGTGCTACCCACCTTTCAAACAATGAGCAGTTCTTC
CDR3 protein: CSATHLSNNEQFF
D gene: NA
clone size: many
J gene: TRBJ2-1
CDR3 length: 13
V gene: TRBV20-1

CDR3 DNA: TGCGCCAGCAGCTTGAAATGGGGCGAGCAGTACTTC
CDR3 protein: CASSLKWGEQYF
D gene: NA
clone size: NA
J gene: TRBJ2-7
CDR3 length: 12
V gene: TRBV5-1

CDR3 DNA: TGTGCCAGCAGTTCCGGACAGGGGGCAACAGATACGCAGTATTTT
CDR3 protein: CASSSGQGATDTQYF
D gene: TRBD1
clone size: NA
J gene: TRBJ2-3
CDR3 length: 15
V gene: TRBV12-3/TRBV12-4

CDR3 DNA: TGTGCCAGCAGCGTAGCTCCCCTTCCAGAGACCCAGTACTTC
CDR3 protein: CASSVAPLPETQYF
D gene: NA
clone size: NA
J gene: TRBJ2-5
CDR3 length: 14
V gene: TRBV9

CDR3 DNA: TGTGCCAGCTCACCGGTTCGGGTGAACACTGAAGCTTTCTTT
CDR3 protein: CASSPVRVNTEAFF
D gene: NA
clone size: many
J gene: TRBJ1-1
CDR3 length: 14
V gene: TRBV18